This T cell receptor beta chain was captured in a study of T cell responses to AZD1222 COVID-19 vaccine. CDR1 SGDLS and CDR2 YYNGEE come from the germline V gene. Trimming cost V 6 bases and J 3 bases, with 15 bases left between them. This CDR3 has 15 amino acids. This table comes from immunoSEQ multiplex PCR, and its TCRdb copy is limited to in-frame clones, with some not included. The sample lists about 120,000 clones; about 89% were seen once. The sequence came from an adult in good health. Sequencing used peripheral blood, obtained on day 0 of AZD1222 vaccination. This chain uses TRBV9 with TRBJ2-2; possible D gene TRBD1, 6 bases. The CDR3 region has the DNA TGTGCCAGCAATAGGCAGGGGCGGGACACCGGGGAGCTGTTTTTT. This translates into CASNRQGRDTGELFF.